This is a list of T cell receptor beta chains from one sample in a study of T cell repertoires in cytomegalovirus infection. These receptors are not linked to any known antigen. One entry per CDR3 protein results from TCRdb running MiXCR on the reads. Of 100,000 to 150,000 distinct CDR3 sequences in the sample, more than 30% were seen once. The sequencing here drew on CD8+ T cells from cultured PBMCs, taken from culture after CMV antigen stimulation. The receptors were sampled from a human donor in good health (CMV status not recorded). Some clones in this sample may be carry-over from other donors' samples. CDR3s include the opening cysteine and the closing phenylalanine or tryptophan. Each record gives: J gene, D gene, V gene, clone size, CDR3 protein, CDR3 DNA. A D gene is named only where the DNA matches it firmly. A clone size is listed for some rows: how often the clone was seen (once, few, many), or a class if it is expanded.

TRBJ1-1 | TRBD1 | TRBV11-2 | few | CASSLGTGYTEAFF | TGTGCCAGCAGCTTAGGGACAGGGTACACTGAAGCTTTCTTT
TRBJ2-3 | - | TRBV19 | once | CASSPMWSTDTQYF | TGTGCCAGTAGTCCCATGTGGAGCACAGATACGCAGTATTTT
TRBJ1-1 | - | TRBV19 | - | CASSTQYRAPTEAFF | TGTGCCAGTAGTACTCAATACAGGGCCCCCACTGAAGCTTTCTTT
TRBJ1-1 | - | TRBV4-3 | few | CASSQGLRRDTEAFF | TGCGCCAGCAGCCAAGGGCTGAGGAGGGACACTGAAGCTTTCTTT
TRBJ2-1 | TRBD2 | TRBV13 | - | CASSTGTGLAHYNEQFF | TGTGCCAGCAGCACAGGCACGGGACTAGCCCACTACAATGAGCAGTTCTTC
TRBJ1-1 | - | TRBV6-2/TRBV6-3 | few | CASSSPLRDGIFTEAFF | TGTGCCAGCAGTTCGCCACTCCGGGACGGCATTTTCACTGAAGCTTTCTTT
TRBJ2-7 | TRBD2 | TRBV7-6 | - | CASSLAAGGASEQYF | TGTGCCAGCAGCTTAGCTGCCGGGGGGGCGAGTGAGCAGTACTTC
TRBJ2-4 | - | TRBV19 | - | CASSWGGADIQYF | TGTGCCAGTAGTTGGGGCGGGGCGGACATTCAGTACTTC
TRBJ1-5 | - | TRBV27 | - | CASSLGGRSQPQHF | TGTGCCAGCAGTTTGGGGGGGAGGTCTCAGCCCCAGCATTTT
TRBJ2-7 | - | TRBV9 | once | CASSVATAEYYEQYF | TGTGCCAGCAGCGTAGCGACGGCAGAATACTACGAGCAGTACTTC